This T cell receptor beta chain was identified during a study of blood T cell repertoires in COVID-19. As for the study in general: Spain, Italy and the United States supplied samples that represented acute and convalescent COVID-19. T cells, B-cell-depleted T cells, or PBMCs provided the cDNA or gDNA that served as material.

Per the original data handling: For nucleated cells, counts were estimated from reference gene primer amplification. Clones were read by immunoSEQ multiplex PCR, and TCRdb kept only the in-frame ones, dropping some. That table gives V, J and clone size, and the DNA gave D and trimming. Altogether some 200,000 clones are present, less than 90% being singletons, with the ten largest covering about 0.72%. Trimming at V came to 3 bases and at J to 4 bases, leaving 10 bases not matched to a gene. Germline CDR1 and CDR2: SGHDT and YYEEEE. The CDR3 length is 17 residues. The sequenced sample consisted of peripheral blood. The chain joins TRBV5-6 to TRBJ2-1; 10 positions agree with TRBD2. The clonotype comes from a woman in her sixties or seventies with acute or convalescent COVID-19. The CDR3 sequence: CASSSRATSGLYNEQFF. The CDR3, as DNA: TGTGCCAGCAGCTCCCGCGCGACTAGCGGGTTATACAATGAGCAGTTCTTC. The full variable domain, rest sourced from reference TRBV5-6 and TRBJ2-1, is DAGVTQSPTHLIKTRGQQVTLRCSPKSGHDTVSWYQQALGQGPQFIFQYYEEEERQRGNFPDRFSGHQFPNYSSELNVNALLLGDSALYLCASSSRATSGLYNEQFFGPGTRLTVL.